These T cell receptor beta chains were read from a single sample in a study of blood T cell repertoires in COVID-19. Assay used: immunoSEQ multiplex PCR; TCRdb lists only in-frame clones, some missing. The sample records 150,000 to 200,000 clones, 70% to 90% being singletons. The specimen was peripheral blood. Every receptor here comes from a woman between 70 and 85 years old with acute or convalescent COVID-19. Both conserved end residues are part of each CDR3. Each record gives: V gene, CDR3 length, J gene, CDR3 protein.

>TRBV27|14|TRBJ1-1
CASSLSSGNTEAFF
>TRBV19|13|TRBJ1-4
CASSQGASEKLFF
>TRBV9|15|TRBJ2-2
CASSVGTANTGELFF
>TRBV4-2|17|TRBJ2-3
CASSPPRTSGSVDTQYF
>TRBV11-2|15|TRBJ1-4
CASSLRVSGGEKLFF
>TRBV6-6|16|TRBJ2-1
CASSYYRDMGFNEQFF
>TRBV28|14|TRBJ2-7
CASSFTVISYEQYF
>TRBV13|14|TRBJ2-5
CASSDATGVETQYF
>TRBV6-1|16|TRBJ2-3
CASSAPDRGFTDTQYF
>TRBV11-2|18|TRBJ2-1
CASSLDFLGDRVNNEQFF
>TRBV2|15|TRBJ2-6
CASSEDWAGANVLTF
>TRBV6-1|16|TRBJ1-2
CASSDRWTGPNYGYTF
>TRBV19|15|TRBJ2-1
CASSATSGGAFEQFF
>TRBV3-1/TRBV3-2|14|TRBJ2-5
CASSRLKGRETQYF
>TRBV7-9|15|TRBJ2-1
CASSLGLGSYNEQFF
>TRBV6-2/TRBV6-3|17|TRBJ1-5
CASSYSGGVGSNQPQHF
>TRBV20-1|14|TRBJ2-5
CSASRQGNQETQYF
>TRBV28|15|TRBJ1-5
CASSLFLQTKQPQHF
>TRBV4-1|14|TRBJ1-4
CASSPGQINEKLFF
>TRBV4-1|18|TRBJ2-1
CASSQDQGRQGYYNEQFF
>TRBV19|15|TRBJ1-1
CASSWWDRKNTEAFF
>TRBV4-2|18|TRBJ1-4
CASSQGVDRASLSEKLFF
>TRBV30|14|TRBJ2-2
CAWSVGGGAGELFF
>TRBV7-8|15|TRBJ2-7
CASSLEVGQSYEQYF
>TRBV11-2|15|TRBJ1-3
CASSRNRGPGNTIYF
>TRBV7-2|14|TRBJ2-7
CASSKTGGGYEQYF
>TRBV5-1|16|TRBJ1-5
CASSLVSQGKDQPQHF
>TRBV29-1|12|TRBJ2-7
CSVSGRGYEQYF
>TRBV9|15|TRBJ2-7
CASNARGGLGDEQYF
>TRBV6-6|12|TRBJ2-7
CASSYLFPEQYF
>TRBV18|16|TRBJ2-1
CASSPPGLATGNEQFF
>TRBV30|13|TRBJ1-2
CAWSRGVSNGYTF
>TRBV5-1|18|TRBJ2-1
CASSVRLAGGPNYNEQFF
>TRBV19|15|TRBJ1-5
CASRYTGNSNQPQHF
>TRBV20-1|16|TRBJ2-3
CSASVPTSGNRRAQYF
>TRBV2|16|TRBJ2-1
CASTLEGGFGSDEQFF
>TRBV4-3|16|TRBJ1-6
CASSQALTGNNSPLHF
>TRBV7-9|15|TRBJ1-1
CASSLAGGPNTEAFF
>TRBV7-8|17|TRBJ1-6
CASTPWTGGGYNSPLHF
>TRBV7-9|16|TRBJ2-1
CASSTAGGISYNEQFF
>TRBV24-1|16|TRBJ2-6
CATSDLDRTGANVLTF
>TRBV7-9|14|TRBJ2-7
CASSQRGQGGEQYF
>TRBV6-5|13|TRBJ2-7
CASVVETSYEQYF
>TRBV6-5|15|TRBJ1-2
CASSNPGQGTYGYTF
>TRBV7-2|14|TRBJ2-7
CASSFGTGVGEQYF
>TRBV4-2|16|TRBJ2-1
CASSQEELADYNEQFF
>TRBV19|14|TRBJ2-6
CASSIYSGANVLTF
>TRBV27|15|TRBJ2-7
CASSSRGQRPYEQYF